This entry features one TCR beta chain sequence. What antigen it recognizes has not been identified. Base qualities are not at hand, and no much larger clone is one base apart. The library was prepared using the immunoSEQ multiplex PCR assay. The multiplex PCR relied on a mix of 60 forward primers for TCR Vbeta segments and 13 reverse primers for TCR Jbeta segments. A multiplex PCR assay on genomic DNA amplified the CDR3 region of rearranged TCR beta genes. The amplified TCR beta libraries were sequenced on the Illumina HiSeq System as 87-base-pair reads. In the original analysis: A later analysis counted approximately 74 million unique TCR beta chains across the 500 to 850 repertoires, and roughly 11 million of these chains were shared by at least two donors. Raw reads were error-corrected and collapsed into unique sequences with a nearest-neighbor algorithm that merged closely related sequences to remove PCR and sequencing errors. To assign V, D and J gene segments, CDR3 sequences were aligned to IMGT reference sequences. For a sequence to be retained, a match of at least six nucleotides was required to both a V gene segment and a J gene segment. Rearrangements were classified as productive when the CDR3 lacked stop codons and remained in frame with V and J, and all other rearrangements were classified as non-productive. CDR3 was defined by IMGT convention, running from the second conserved V-encoded cysteine to the conserved J-encoded phenylalanine. In an earlier analysis of 500 to 650 of the donors, sequences lacking an unambiguous match to a single V gene segment were excluded. An earlier analysis of several hundred of the donors called V segments functional above 56.7% productive rearrangements and segregating when the between-donor standard deviation exceeded 5%. To diagnose cytomegalovirus status from the catalog of TCR beta chain sequences, a statistical classification framework was built. V and J gene assignment, in a later analysis, came from comparing TCR nucleotide sequences with IMGT/GENE-DB human TR gene sequences. A later analysis assigned CDR3 sequences and most-parsimonious VDJ recombination scenarios with the TCRdist pipeline. A later analysis defined each TCR beta chain by its CDR3 amino acid sequence plus V-gene family, and excluded reads lacking a unique V-gene family. To address suspected cross-contamination and a sequencing artifact, a later analysis removed some 620 highly shared, low-generation-probability nucleotide sequences. For each public chain, a later analysis derived a clonal expansion index from normalized ranks of inferred template counts within each repertoire. Generation probabilities in a later analysis came from a VDJ recombination model fitted to out-of-frame rearrangements, and those results were checked against IGoR. A later analysis scored TCR-TCR, TCR-HLA and TCR-CMV co-occurrence with hypergeometric tests, applying a repertoire-size bias correction to TCR pairs. In a later analysis, false discovery rates were estimated by permuting HLA or CMV assignments 20 times. In a later analysis, co-occurring TCRs were grouped using DBSCAN, with TCRdist sequence similarity added in when clustering inside HLA-allele-positive subsets. For co-occurrence clustering, repertoires with fewer than 30,000 or more than 120,000 public chains were excluded, along with five or six repertoires with anomalous nucleotide sharing. What TCRdb holds here is the immuneACCESS table cut down to in-frame rearrangements. Part of the clones is not present; checked against another copy, under half of the missing clones reflect an unresolved V gene, and the others are unexplained. V and J calls and clone size are given by that table; D and trimming were obtained from the DNA. For this sample the table gives 210,000 or so clones, of which 65% to 80% were detected only once. Roughly 16% of the sample is taken by the ten largest.

The cohort consisted of fewer than 700 healthy bone marrow donors. Cohort members were all nominally healthy when sampled, although unrecorded immune exposures were likely present. The donor was CMV seronegative and was included in the group of a few hundred seronegative cohort members. A peripheral blood sample was collected from each donor, and TCR beta sequencing was performed on peripheral blood mononuclear cells. The Qiagen DNeasy Blood Extraction Kit was used to extract genomic DNA from the blood cell samples. The data derive from a study of cytomegalovirus exposure and HLA in healthy donors (dated 2017 in TCRdb). A note on the overall study: An earlier analysis of roughly 570 of the donors reported approximately 260 Gb of sequence data and 95 million to 130 million unique TCR beta sequences obtained from roughly 180 million T cells. The aim of the study was to test whether cataloging public T cell receptors could identify signatures of past pathogen exposure. A handful of DR-DQ haplotypes were handled as single units for association and clustering because linkage in the cohort was strong. In an earlier analysis of 587 of the donors, high-throughput TCR beta sequencing was used to judge whether each TCR beta V gene segment behaved as functional or pseudogenic. The genetic ancestry cluster associated with self-reported Caucasian donors included about four fifths of the roughly 380 genotyped donors. A later genetic analysis used genome-wide SNP genotypes for about 65% of the 666 donors, treating that subset as a discovery cohort. HLA typing covered class I and class II loci at four-digit resolution. Among 398 genotyped donors of the cohort, an average of around 240,000 unique TCR beta nucleotide sequences was sequenced per donor, of which about 19% were non-productive. To study patterns of TCR occurrence, a later analysis re-analyzed previously published TCR beta repertoires from several hundred donors and added high-resolution HLA genotyping. An early release covering roughly 640 HLA-typed donors comprised roughly 300 gigabases of sequencing data and tens of millions of unique TCR sequences. The study combined high-throughput TCR immunosequencing, statistical association of individual TCRs with disease status, and machine learning to predict cytomegalovirus infection status. Besides the first cohort of roughly 700 subjects, a separate validation cohort made up of 90 to 150 different subjects was used. Typing coverage varied by locus: roughly 629-630 donors for A, B, C, DRB1 and DQB1; roughly 510 for DQA1; around 570 for DPA1; fewer than 480 for DPB1. Donor age, sex, ethnicity and CMV serostatus were collected together with the repertoire data. In the later analysis, no new phenotypic data were used to find candidate immune exposures; instead, reliance was placed on TCR beta sequences and their occurrence across donors. The study profiled the T cell repertoires of hundreds of subjects by immunosequencing and related them to cytomegalovirus serostatus. All discovery cohort repertoires had been generated on a single sequencing platform. The study at large found these results: According to a later analysis, TCR association rates differed among HLA loci, with DRB1 alleles showing the most associated TCRs and HLA-C alleles showing the fewest. Several of the top co-occurrence clusters appeared to be linked to parvovirus B19, influenza, CMV and Epstein-Barr virus, according to a later analysis. Assigning TCR associations to individual alleles was difficult when HLA alleles, especially DR and DQ, strongly co-occurred. Compared with the roughly 720-donor mean, donors in an Asian-associated ancestry cluster had fewer N-insertions in productive TCRs, according to a later genetic analysis. Sequencing depth was assumed to be roughly uniform across donors in the presence/absence analyses, though that assumption may not hold. CMV serostatus was the only immune exposure information available for the cohort. A group of highly shared sequence variants was considered likely to be a technical artifact of the sequencing pipeline. In a later analysis, most CMV-associated TCR beta chains were found to appear HLA-restricted, with HLA associations seemingly driven largely by CMV exposure. A few of the identified cytomegalovirus-associated TCR beta chains were confirmed in vitro to be specific for cytomegalovirus antigens. According to the authors, the approach could potentially be generalized to other disease states and immunological phenotypes. About 17 rarely observed V segments, including chromosome 9 orphons, were excluded from the earlier analysis of a few hundred of the donors because counts were too low. The classifier was reported to diagnose cytomegalovirus status with high specificity and sensitivity in both the original cohort and the validation cohort. An earlier analysis of some 560 of the donors showed that most TCR beta V segments appeared in productive rearrangements either about 87% or about 30% of the time, which broadly matched IMGT annotations. Across donors, most TCR sequences were observed very rarely, whereas some public TCRs were present in many individuals. A later analysis found that HLA-associated TCR beta chains were more clonally expanded and had lower generation probabilities than equally common non-associated chains. In the study, about 150 TCR beta chains were listed as associated with cytomegalovirus. The cohort was sequenced for TCR beta chains only, and without alpha or paired-chain data the features that could be detected were limited. Specific HLA alleles were associated with 15,000 to 20,000 TCR beta sequences at a false discovery rate of 0.05 in a later analysis. V-gene and J-gene trimming of TCR beta chains was associated with a missense DCLRE1C variant in a later genetic analysis, and the association was replicated in an independent cohort. A further reported finding was that TCR beta sequences accurately predicted the HLA-A and HLA-B alleles for most subjects in the first cohort. Correlated functional status among segregating V segments might be attributable to linkage disequilibrium, but an unknown experimental factor could not be ruled out. Because HLA typing was unavailable for some donors at each locus, only the typed subset was used in association tests.

This clonotype originated in a man aged 40-49 years in good health and CMV-seronegative. The sequenced sample consisted of PBMCs.

At the DNA level, the sequence is TGTGCCAGCAGGGTTGGGGGGAGGGAAAAACTGTTTTTT. Its translation reads: CASRVGGREKLFF. This receptor chain uses TRBV7-8 and TRBJ1-4; the best D guess is TRBD1, with 5 bases matching. V is clipped by 6 bases and J by 8 bases, and the sequence between their germline boundaries is 13 bases long. Measured from the cysteine to the phenylalanine, the CDR3 is 13 residues long. The CDR3 DNA has 39 bases and is translated from base 1. CDR1 and CDR2 (SGHVS, FQNEAQ) derive from the germline V gene.